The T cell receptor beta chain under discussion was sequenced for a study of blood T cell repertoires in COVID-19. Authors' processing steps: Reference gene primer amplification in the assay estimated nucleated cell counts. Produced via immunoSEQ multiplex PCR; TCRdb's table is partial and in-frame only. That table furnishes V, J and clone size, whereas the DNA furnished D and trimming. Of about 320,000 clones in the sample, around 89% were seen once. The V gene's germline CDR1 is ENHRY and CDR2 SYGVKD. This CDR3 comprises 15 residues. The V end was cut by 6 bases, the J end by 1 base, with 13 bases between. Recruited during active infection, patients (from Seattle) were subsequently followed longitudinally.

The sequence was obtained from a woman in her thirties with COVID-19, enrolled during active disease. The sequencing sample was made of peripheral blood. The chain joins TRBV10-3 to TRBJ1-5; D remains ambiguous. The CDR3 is CAIRATEASNQPQHF. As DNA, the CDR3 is TGTGCCATCAGGGCGACCGAAGCGAGCAATCAGCCCCAGCATTTT.